The sequence of this TCR beta chain was determined in a study of B cell selection in AIRE deficiency. Whole-study results and caveats: Healthy Tconv contained roughly two fifths of shared healthy Treg sequences; only TCRbeta sequenced.

A note on this clone: Its antigen remains unidentified.

The sorted conventional CD4 T cells were gated as CD4+CD127+. Control samples were from healthy, unrelated donors. Measured with immunoSEQ multiplex PCR; TCRdb has only the in-frame clones, and not every one. The table shows fewer than 30,000 clones, with 95% to 96% occurring only once. The germline CDR1 and CDR2 sequences are KGHSH and LQKENI. CDR3 length equals 11 residues. Trimming pared 3 bases from V and 2 bases from J, leaving 2 bases between. The chain carries TRBV18 and TRBJ2-7; D unresolved. Sequenced sample: CD4+CD127+ conventional T cells sorted from PBMCs. The receptor's source is a human donor in good health. The CDR3 sequence is CASSPPYEQYF. CDR3 coding DNA: TGTGCCAGCTCACCCCCCTACGAGCAGTACTTC.